The T cell receptor (beta chain) described here comes from a study of T cell responses to AZD1222 COVID-19 vaccine. The CDR3 extends over 18 amino acids. V lost 1 base and J lost 4; bases outside the gene matches: 10. The germline V gene encodes CDR1 SGHRS and CDR2 YFSETQ. Study-wide points: Seropositivity was recorded at baseline in only six AZD1222 recipients. Spike-wide coverage was observed for vaccine-associated CD4 TCRs, with dominant responses at 160-218 and 743-854. White British people made up most donors, females outnumbered males, and clonal diversity was possibly underestimated. Spike-specific TCR breadth and depth were elevated following two AZD1222 doses.

A word on this clone: What it binds is unknown.

Using immunoSEQ multiplex PCR, the repertoire was profiled, and TCRdb retains in-frame clones only, with some absent. This repertoire shows 80,000 or so clones, 70% to 90% found once; its top ten account for 1.5%. Sample: peripheral blood, taken on day 0 of AZD1222 vaccination. The chain uses TRBV5-1 and TRBJ2-3, with TRBD2 matching over 12 bases. This TCR was recovered from an adult in good health. The CDR3 DNA is TGCGCCAGCAGCTTGCGGCCTCAGACTAGCGGGAGACCAGATACGCAGTATTTT. Its translation is CASSLRPQTSGRPDTQYF.